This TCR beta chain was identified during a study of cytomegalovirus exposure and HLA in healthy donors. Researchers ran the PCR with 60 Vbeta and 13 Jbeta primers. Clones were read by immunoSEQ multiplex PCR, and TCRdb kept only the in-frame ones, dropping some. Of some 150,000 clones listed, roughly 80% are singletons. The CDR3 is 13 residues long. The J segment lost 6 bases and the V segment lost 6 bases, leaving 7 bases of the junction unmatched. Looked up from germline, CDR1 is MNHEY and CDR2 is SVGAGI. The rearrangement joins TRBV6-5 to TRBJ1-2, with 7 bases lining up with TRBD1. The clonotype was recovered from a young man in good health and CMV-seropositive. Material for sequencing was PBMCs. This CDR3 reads CASRRHRGHGYTF. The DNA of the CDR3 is TGTGCCAGCAGGCGCCACAGGGGACATGGCTACACCTTC.